This TCR beta chain was documented in a study of CD8 T cells in Susac syndrome. Reverse transcription of about 0.5 to 1 ug RNA used random hexamers. Using its own MiXCR run on the immunoSEQ multiplex PCR reads, TCRdb lists one record per CDR3 protein. The data show approximately 230,000 distinct CDR3 sequences, with about 93% seen just once and roughly 0.07% held by the top ten. General observations from the study: It was acknowledged in the study that the number of individuals who were included in its TCR sequencing and HLA analysis was relatively small.

To note about this clonotype: Its target is not known.

Negative isolation was applied to CD8+ and CD4+ T cells, and FACS enrichment was applied to TEMRA cells. What was sequenced was CD4+ T cells from PBMCs. This clonotype originated in a human donor with multiple sclerosis.

CDR3: CASSRDTALEAFF. The CDR3 bases are TGCGCCAGCAGCCGGGACACCGCCCTCGAAGCTTTCTTT. V gene TRBV5-1 combines with J gene TRBJ1-1, with D possibly TRBD1 on 6 matching bases. The CDR3 contains 13 residues. Germline V gene data show CDR1 as SGHRS and CDR2 as YFSETQ. V lost 4 bases, J lost 8 bases, and 15 bases lay in between.